This TCR beta chain was sequenced in a study of cytomegalovirus exposure and HLA in healthy donors. Findings of the study overall: According to an earlier analysis, most TCR beta V segments yielded productive rearrangements about 87% or about 30% of the time. There were around 160 TCR beta chains listed as cytomegalovirus-associated. V- and J-gene trimming in TCR beta was tied to a missense DCLRE1C variant by an analysis performed later. Accurate prediction of HLA-A and HLA-B alleles (for most subjects) was reportedly achieved from TCR beta sequences.

The PCR contained 60 Vbeta and 13 Jbeta primers. The method was immunoSEQ multiplex PCR; TCRdb's version includes in-frame clones alone and lacks a portion of them. The sample yields more than 95,000 clones, around three quarters seen once. Concerning this clone: Its antigen remains unidentified.

Germline V gene data show CDR1 as SGHNT and CDR2 as YENEEA. This CDR3 comprises 14 residues. The V and J ends lost 3 bases and 9 bases, in that order; junction bases with no gene match: 8. This receptor was taken from a middle-aged woman in good health and CMV-seronegative. The sample consisted of PBMCs. The chain couples TRBV11-3 to TRBJ2-1, with 7 bases aligning to TRBD1. Here the CDR3 DNA reads TGTGCCAGCAGCTTCGGGACAGCTTGGGGTGAGCAGTTCTTC. The encoded protein is CASSFGTAWGEQFF.